Following are 18 T cell receptor beta chains from one sample sequenced in a study of patients and donors after allogeneic stem cell transplantation. In TCRdb, the RT-PCR reads were re-called with MiXCR into one record per CDR3 protein. Among around 150,000 distinct CDR3 sequences, approximately 40% were seen once, and the ten largest hold less than 60%. Sequenced input: blood, either unsorted or a sorted T cell fraction (not recorded which). All receptors come from a human donor who was either an allogeneic HSCT recipient or a stem cell or donor lymphocyte infusion donor (not recorded which). It is not recorded whose cells these are; they may come from a transplant donor.

This clonotype showed up just a few times. The chain employs TRBV24-1 and TRBJ2-1; unclear D gene. Germline V gene lookup returns CDR1 KGHDR and CDR2 SFDVKD. The CDR3 is 14 amino acids. V dropped 0 bases and J dropped 2 bases, with 4 bases sitting between them. The chain's CDR3 is CATSDLDTYNEQFF. The CDR3 nucleotides read TGTGCCACCAGTGATTTGGATACCTACAATGAGCAGTTCTTC.

This clonotype was recorded a few times. The V and J genes are TRBV6-6 and TRBJ1-5; D uncertain. Trimming removed 6 bases at V and 4 bases at J, with 16 bases between. The CDR3 runs 15 residues. Germline V gives CDR1 MNHNY, CDR2 SVGAGI (reference sequence). Written as DNA, the CDR3 is TGTGCCAGCAGACTTGGACGGCAGCAGAATCAGCCCCAGCATTTT. This codes for CASRLGRQQNQPQHF.

This clonotype showed up just once. The chain is built from TRBV12-3 or TRBV12-4 and TRBJ2-1, with a weak D call TRBD1 (6 bases). This CDR3 has 11 residues. Trimming removed 6 bases from V and 10 bases from J, with 10 bases in between. CDR3 bases: TGTGCCAGCAGCCAGGGGTGGGAGCAGTTCTTC. It yields the protein CASSQGWEQFF.

This rearrangement joins TRBV12-3 or TRBV12-4 to TRBJ1-3; TRBD1 matches at 7 bases. Unmatched junction bases numbered 10, after V lost 4 bases and J lost 4 bases. CDR3 length: 16 amino acids. DNA for the CDR3: TGTGCCAGCAGTTCGGCCGACAGGGTGTACGGAAACACCATATATTTT. Its protein is CASSSADRVYGNTIYF.

This clonotype was picked up a small number of times. The chain uses TRBV27 and TRBJ1-1; D unresolved. Trimming took off 7 bases at V and 7 bases at J, with 13 bases between the two ends. Germline-derived CDR1 and CDR2 are MNHEY and SMNVEV (reference sequence). This CDR3 is 12 amino acids long. The CDR3 here is CASTRATGEAFF. The CDR3, as DNA: TGTGCCAGCACGCGGGCAACGGGTGAAGCTTTCTTT.

The V gene is TRBV4-3, the J gene TRBJ1-5; a possible D gene is TRBD1 (6 bases). V was trimmed by 0 bases and J by 0 bases, leaving 12 bases between them. This CDR3 has 17 amino acids. Per germline, CDR1 LGHNA and CDR2 YSLEER. CDR3 residues: CASSQDPQGGSNQPQHF. CDR3 nucleotide sequence: TGCGCCAGCAGCCAAGATCCACAGGGAGGTAGCAATCAGCCCCAGCATTTT.

Only a few counts were recorded for this clonotype. This sequence joins TRBV13 and TRBJ2-7; a possible D gene is TRBD2 (7 bases). CDR1 and CDR2 from the germline V gene are PRHDT and FYEKMQ (reference sequence). The CDR3 covers 13 residues. Trimming took off 7 bases at V and 2 bases at J, with 12 bases between the two ends. The CDR3 DNA reads as TGTGCCAGCAACCAGGGGAGGGCCTACGAGCAGTACTTC. It codes for CASNQGRAYEQYF.

This chain connects TRBV20-1 to TRBJ1-2; D is uncertain. CDR1 is DFQATT, CDR2 SNEGSKA, per germline (reference sequence). The CDR3 sequence is 14 residues long. V was pared by 6 bases and J by 6 bases, with 20 bases between. Here the CDR3 reads CSAQRPGSPDGYTF. The CDR3 DNA reads TGCAGTGCCCAGAGGCCGGGATCCCCGGATGGCTACACCTTC.

The chain recombines TRBV10-3 with TRBJ1-1; D is ambiguous. CDR1 is ENHRY and CDR2 is SYGVKD in the germline V gene. The CDR3 has 15 amino acids. The V end lost 2 bases, the J end lost 3 bases, and 13 bases lay between the germline ends. Here the CDR3 reads CAISEPGKPHTEAFF. The CDR3 region has the DNA TGTGCCATCAGTGAGCCCGGGAAACCGCACACTGAAGCTTTCTTT.

The rearrangement links TRBV12-3 or TRBV12-4 to TRBJ1-2, with TRBD1 as a possible D gene (5 bases). Trimming removed 1 base at V and 6 bases at J, with 12 bases between. The CDR3 loop spans 14 amino acids. The DNA for the CDR3 is TGTGCCAGCAGTTTAGGGCAGGGAAACCATGGCTACACCTTC. Amino acid sequence: CASSLGQGNHGYTF.

The chain has TRBV5-1 and TRBJ2-6; a weak D match, TRBD1 (6 bases). The CDR3 loop spans 18 amino acids. With 2 bases removed from V and 3 bases from J, the gap between germline ends came to 18 bases. Germline V gives CDR1 SGHRS, CDR2 YFSETQ. This CDR3 reads CASSLSRGLSDGANVLTF. CDR3 DNA: TGCGCCAGCAGCTTATCCAGGGGTCTATCGGATGGGGCCAACGTCCTGACTTTC.

This chain links TRBV28 with TRBJ1-2; D ambiguous. The CDR3 runs 14 residues. Germline lookup yields CDR1 MDHEN and CDR2 SYDVKM. The V end lost 6 bases, the J end lost 8 bases, and 19 bases lay between the germline ends. The CDR3 DNA sequence: TGTGCCAGCAGCTACCGTGCGGGGTCGGGCGGCTACACCTTC. Its protein product is CASSYRAGSGGYTF.

A few counts support this clonotype. The chain employs TRBV15 and TRBJ1-3, with 9 bases fitting TRBD1. Germline V gives CDR1 LNHNV, CDR2 YYDKDF (reference sequence). The V segment lost 8 bases and the J segment 1 base; nucleotides outside the gene matches: 9. The length of the CDR3 is 16 residues. The CDR3 DNA sequence: TGTGCCACCCACAGGGGGCGGTTGGGATCTGGAAACACCATATATTTT. Its translation: CATHRGRLGSGNTIYF.

This clonotype was observed a handful of times. The chain recombines TRBV27 with TRBJ1-6, with TRBD1 as a possible D gene (5 bases). Germline CDR1 reads MNHEY; CDR2 reads SMNVEV (reference sequence). The V end was cut by 7 bases, the J end by 6 bases, with 16 bases between. The CDR3 loop spans 15 amino acids. CDR3 residues: CASTAQGVFNSPLHF. The CDR3 DNA follows: TGTGCCAGCACCGCTCAAGGGGTTTTTAATTCACCCCTCCACTTT.

This chain links TRBV3-1 with TRBJ1-2; D is ambiguous. Trimming took off 1 base at V and 6 bases at J, with 3 bases between the two ends. From germline, CDR1 is LGHDT and CDR2 YNNKEL (reference sequence). The CDR3 has 11 amino acids. The CDR3 sequence: CASSQGNGYTF. CDR3 sequence (DNA): TGTGCCAGCAGCCAAGGGAATGGCTACACCTTC.

This rearrangement joins TRBV12-3 or TRBV12-4 to TRBJ2-7; 11 bases line up with TRBD2. This CDR3 has 14 amino acids. V was clipped by 5 bases and J by 1 base; unmatched bases: 1. The chain's CDR3 is CASSRLAGSYEQYF. CDR3 bases: TGTGCCAGCAGTCGACTAGCGGGGTCCTACGAGCAGTACTTC.

This chain links TRBV7-8 with TRBJ1-6; the D gene is possibly TRBD1 (6 bases). Trimming took off 3 bases at V and 9 bases at J, with 18 bases between the two ends. There are 16 residues in the CDR3. Germline CDR1 and CDR2: SGHVS and FQNEAQ. The chain's CDR3 is CASSLGAGHGVSPLHF. The CDR3 DNA follows: TGTGCCAGCAGCTTGGGGGCCGGACATGGAGTTTCACCCCTCCACTTT.

The chain recombines TRBV10-3 with TRBJ2-3; the D is unclear. The CDR3 has 11 amino acids. Between the trimmed V and J ends, which lost 5 bases and 3 bases, there was a span of 3 bases. Germline CDR1 reads ENHRY; CDR2 reads SYGVKD. CDR3 loop: CAISRTDTQYF. CDR3 in DNA: TGTGCCATCAGTCGAACAGATACGCAGTATTTT.